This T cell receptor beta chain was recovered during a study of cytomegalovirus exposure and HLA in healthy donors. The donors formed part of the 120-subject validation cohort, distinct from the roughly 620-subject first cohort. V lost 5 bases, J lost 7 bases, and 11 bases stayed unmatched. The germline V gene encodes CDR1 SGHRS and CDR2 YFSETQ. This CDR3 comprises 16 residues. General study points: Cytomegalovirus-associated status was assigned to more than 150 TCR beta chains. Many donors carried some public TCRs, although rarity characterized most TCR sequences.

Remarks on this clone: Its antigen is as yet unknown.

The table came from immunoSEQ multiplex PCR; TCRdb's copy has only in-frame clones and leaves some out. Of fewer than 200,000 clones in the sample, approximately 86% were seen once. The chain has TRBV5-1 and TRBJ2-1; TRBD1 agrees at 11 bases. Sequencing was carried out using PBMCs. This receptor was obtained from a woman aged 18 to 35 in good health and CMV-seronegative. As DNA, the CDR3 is TGCGCCAGCAGTTTCTCCGGACAGGGGGCCGGGAATGAGCAGTTCTTC. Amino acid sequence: CASSFSGQGAGNEQFF.